These 17 T cell receptor beta chains were all obtained from the same sample, sequenced in a study of shared clonotypes between healthy human individuals (dated by TCRdb to about 2020). The method behind the library was the immunoSEQ multiplex PCR assay. In its TCRdb copy, this immuneACCESS table keeps in-frame sequences only and misses some clones. Where compared with another copy, unresolved V genes explain less than half of these, and the others have no known cause. This sample has a few million clones in its table, and approximately 92% of those were observed once. Around 1.7% of the sample is taken by the ten largest. CD8 naive samples were obtained by positive selection for CCR7 among CD45RO-negative cells, yielding a CD45RA+CCR7+ population from which TemRA cells were excluded. Sequenced input: naive CD8+ T cells from PBMCs. Reading the label with the study, this specimen's cell subset or site is: CD45RA+CCR7+. The receptors stem from a man younger than 30 in good health. Some clones in this sample may be carry-over from other donors' samples.

Comment on this clone: In the same sample, other DNA sequences code for this CDR3. The J gene is TRBJ1-1, the V gene TRBV14, with TRBD1 matching 8 bases. The germline CDR1 and CDR2 sequences are SGHDN and FVKESK. This CDR3 region has 13 residues. V shed 5 bases and J 5 bases; nucleotides not matched to a gene: 4. The DNA for the CDR3 is TGTGCCAGCAGCGCAGGGGGCCATACTGAAGCTTTCTTT. Protein sequence: CASSAGGHTEAFF. The full variable domain, completed using reference TRBV14 and TRBJ1-1, is EAGVTQFPSHSVIEKGQTVTLRCDPISGHDNLYWYRRVMGKEIKFLLHFVKESKQDESGMPNNRFLAERTGGTYSTLKVQPAELEDSGVYFCASSAGGHTEAFFGQGTRLTVV.

The J gene is TRBJ2-3, the V gene TRBV30; D not certain. Germline V gene lookup returns CDR1 GTSNPN and CDR2 SVGIG (reference sequence). The CDR3 covers 13 residues. The V end lost 4 bases, the J end lost 5 bases, and 13 bases lay between the germline ends. The CDR3 protein is CAWNRGKGDTQYF. The CDR3 DNA reads TGTGCCTGGAATCGAGGAAAGGGAGATACGCAGTATTTT.

The rearrangement uses TRBV7-9 and TRBJ1-4, with D perhaps matching TRBD1 (5 bases). CDR1 SEHNR and CDR2 FQNEAQ come from the germline V gene (reference sequence). This CDR3 is built from 16 residues. Between the trimmed V and J ends, which lost 5 bases and 8 bases, there was a span of 21 bases. CDR3: CASSLTPQGVGEKLFF. DNA for the CDR3: TGTGCCAGCAGCCTCACCCCGCAGGGAGTTGGGGAAAAACTGTTTTTT.

The V call is TRBV27, the J call TRBJ2-5; D possibly corresponds to TRBD2 (6 bases). The CDR3 covers 15 residues. Germline V gene lookup returns CDR1 MNHEY and CDR2 SMNVEV (reference sequence). V lost 5 bases and J 3 bases, leaving 16 bases between the germline ends. The CDR3 loop reads CASSPRGSAEETQYF. CDR3 DNA sequence: TGTGCCAGCAGTCCCCGGGGGTCAGCGGAAGAGACCCAGTACTTC.

This chain joins TRBV5-1 and TRBJ2-3; 7 bases match TRBD1. V was clipped by 2 bases and J by 3 bases; unmatched bases: 6. Germline values: CDR1 SGHRS, CDR2 YFSETQ. The CDR3 has 15 residues. CDR3: CASSFEGGGTDTQYF. The CDR3 DNA sequence: TGCGCCAGCAGCTTCGAAGGGGGCGGGACAGATACGCAGTATTTT.

The rearrangement joins TRBV7-9 to TRBJ2-5, with a tentative D call TRBD2 (5 bases). The ends were cut back, 5 bases at V and 5 bases at J, with 15 bases in the middle. Germline lookup yields CDR1 SEHNR and CDR2 FQNEAQ (reference sequence). This CDR3 has 14 amino acids. The CDR3 reads CASSPTLALETQYF. As DNA, the CDR3 is TGTGCCAGCAGCCCGACCCTAGCTCTCGAGACCCAGTACTTC.

The chain is built from TRBV2 and TRBJ2-7; D may be TRBD1 or TRBD2 (5 bases each). Trimming removed 8 bases from V and 2 bases from J, with 13 bases in between. The length of the CDR3 is 13 residues. CDR1 and CDR2 (germline): SNHLY, FYNNEI. Here the CDR3 reads CASLGRAAYEQYF. As DNA, the CDR3 is TGTGCCAGCTTGGGACGAGCCGCCTACGAGCAGTACTTC.

J is TRBJ2-1 and V is TRBV9; TRBD1 agrees at 8 bases. Unmatched junction bases numbered 11, after V lost 3 bases and J lost 3 bases. Per germline, CDR1 SGDLS and CDR2 YYNGEE. The CDR3 totals 17 residues. The CDR3 coding sequence is TGTGCCAGCAGCGAGCCGACAGGGGAAGGCCTCTACAATGAGCAGTTCTTC. This codes for CASSEPTGEGLYNEQFF.

This clone was recorded only once. The chain has TRBV19 and TRBJ2-7; weak D call: TRBD2 (5 bases). Trimming removed 4 bases from V and 6 bases from J, with 13 bases in between. The CDR3 sequence is 13 residues long. Germline V gives CDR1 LNHDA, CDR2 SQIVND (reference sequence). As DNA, the CDR3 is TGTGCCAGTAGTACCCAAGGGAGCGGCGAGCAGTACTTC. Protein sequence: CASSTQGSGEQYF. The variable domain in full, completed from reference TRBV19 and TRBJ2-7, reads DGGITQSPKYLFRKEGQNVTLSCEQNLNHDAMYWYRQDPGQGLRLIYYSQIVNDFQKGDIAEGYSVSREKKESFPLTVTSAQKNPTAFYLCASSTQGSGEQYFGPGTRLTVT.

The V call is TRBV5-6, the J call TRBJ2-5; D gene uncertain. V was trimmed by 4 bases and J by 1 base, leaving 8 bases between them. This CDR3 has 13 residues. Germline values: CDR1 SGHDT, CDR2 YYEEEE. The CDR3 coding sequence is TGTGCCAGCAGCCTAACAGTCCAAGAGACCCAGTACTTC. Amino acid sequence: CASSLTVQETQYF.

The gene calls are TRBV7-6 and TRBJ1-2, with a weak D call TRBD1 (5 bases). V lost 3 bases, J lost 7 bases, and 15 bases lay in between. CDR3 length: 14 residues. The germline V gene has CDR1 SGHVS and CDR2 FNYEAQ. Here the CDR3 DNA reads TGTGCCAGCAGCTTCATTGGGGGGACCAGTGGCTACACCTTC. This translates into CASSFIGGTSGYTF.

Here the CDR3 DNA reads TGTGCGGTTTCTCCGGGCTCCCCCTACGAGCAGTACTTC. Amino acids: CAVSPGSPYEQYF. The chain uses TRBV21-1 and TRBJ2-7. TRBV21-1 has pseudogene status. The CDR3 has 13 amino acids.

V gene TRBV27 combines with J gene TRBJ2-2, with unresolved D. Germline V gives CDR1 MNHEY, CDR2 SMNVEV (reference sequence). The CDR3 is 15 residues long. V was cut by 3 bases and J by 3 bases, with 11 bases left in between. This CDR3 reads CASSFSPAYTGELFF. Written as DNA, the CDR3 is TGTGCCAGCAGTTTCTCCCCAGCCTACACCGGGGAGCTGTTTTTT.

This clone was counted between two and nine times. The rearrangement uses TRBV4-3 and TRBJ1-1; D gene uncertain. This CDR3 has 13 residues. V was cut by 0 bases and J by 4 bases, with 6 bases left in between. CDR1 is LGHNA, CDR2 YSLEER, per germline. The CDR3 region is CASSQEGPTEAFF. The CDR3 DNA reads as TGCGCCAGCAGCCAAGAGGGCCCCACTGAAGCTTTCTTT.

The chain is built from TRBV7-2 and TRBJ2-2, with unresolved D. The CDR3 has 14 residues. V dropped 2 bases and J dropped 7 bases, with 11 bases sitting between them. Germline V CDR1 and CDR2: SGHTA, FQGNSA. CDR3 nucleotide sequence: TGTGCCAGCAGCTTATGGGAATGGGGCGGGGAGCTGTTTTTT. This sequence encodes CASSLWEWGGELFF. Full variable domain (remainder filled in from reference TRBV7-2 and TRBJ2-2): GAGVSQSPSNKVTEKGKDVELRCDPISGHTALYWYRQSLGQGLEFLIYFQGNSAPDKSGLPSDRFSAERTGGSVSTLTIQRTQQEDSAVYLCASSLWEWGGELFFGEGSRLTVL.

This clone was counted between two and nine times. The rearrangement uses TRBV25-1 and TRBJ1-2; D is uncertain. V was clipped by 7 bases and J by 4 bases, with 19 bases between them. Germline V CDR1 and CDR2: MGHDK, SYGVNS. This CDR3 comprises 15 residues. CDR3 nucleotides: TGTGCCAGCACCAGATTCCGGGGAGGGTCCTATGGCTACACCTTC. Translation gives CASTRFRGGSYGYTF.

V and J are TRBV5-1 and TRBJ2-3; TRBD2 agrees at 7 bases. Germline loops: CDR1 SGHRS, CDR2 YFSETQ. The CDR3 covers 17 residues. The trim removed 3 bases at V and 4 bases at J, leaving 14 bases unmatched. The DNA for the CDR3 is TGCGCCAGCAGCTCGTCTCCTAGCGGAAGGCGGTCAGATACGCAGTATTTT. This sequence encodes CASSSSPSGRRSDTQYF.